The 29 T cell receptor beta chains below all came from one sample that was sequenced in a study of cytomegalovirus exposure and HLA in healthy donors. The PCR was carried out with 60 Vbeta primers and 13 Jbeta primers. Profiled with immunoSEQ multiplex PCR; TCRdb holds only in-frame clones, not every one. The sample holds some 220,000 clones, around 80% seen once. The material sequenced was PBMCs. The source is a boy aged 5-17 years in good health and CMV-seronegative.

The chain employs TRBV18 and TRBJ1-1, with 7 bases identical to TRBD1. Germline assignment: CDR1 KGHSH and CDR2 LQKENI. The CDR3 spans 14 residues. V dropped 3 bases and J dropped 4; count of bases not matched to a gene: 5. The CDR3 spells CASSPQTGATEAFF. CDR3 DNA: TGTGCCAGCTCACCGCAAACAGGGGCCACTGAAGCTTTCTTT.

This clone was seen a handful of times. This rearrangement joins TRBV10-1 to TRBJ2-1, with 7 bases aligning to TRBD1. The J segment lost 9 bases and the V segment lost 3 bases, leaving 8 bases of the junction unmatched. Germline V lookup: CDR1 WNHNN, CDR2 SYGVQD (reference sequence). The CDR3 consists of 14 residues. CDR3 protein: CASSDGTETGEQFF. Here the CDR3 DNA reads TGCGCCAGCAGTGATGGGACAGAGACTGGTGAGCAGTTCTTC.

The CDR3 reads CASSPAAGQPQHF. The CDR3, as DNA: TGTGCCAGCAGTCCTGCGGCTGGCCAGCCCCAGCATTTT. V gene TRBV2 combines with J gene TRBJ1-5; D unclear. Per germline, CDR1 SNHLY and CDR2 FYNNEI. The ends were cut back, 5 bases at V and 7 bases at J, with 12 bases in the middle. This CDR3 contains 13 residues.

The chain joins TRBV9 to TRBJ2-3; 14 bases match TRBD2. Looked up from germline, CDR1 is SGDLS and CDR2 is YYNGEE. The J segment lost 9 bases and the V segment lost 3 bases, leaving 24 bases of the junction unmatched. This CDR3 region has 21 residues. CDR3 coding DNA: TGTGCCAGCAGCGCACAAATTGGAGCGGGACTAGCGGGGGCCGCGATGGAGACGCAGTATTTT. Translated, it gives CASSAQIGAGLAGAAMETQYF.

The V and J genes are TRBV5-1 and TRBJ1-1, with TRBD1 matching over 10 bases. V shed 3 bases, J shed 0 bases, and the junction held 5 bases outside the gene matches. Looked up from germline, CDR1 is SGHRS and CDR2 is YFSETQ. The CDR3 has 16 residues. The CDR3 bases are TGCGCCAGCAGCTCGAGGACAGGGGGGATGAACACTGAAGCTTTCTTT. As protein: CASSSRTGGMNTEAFF.

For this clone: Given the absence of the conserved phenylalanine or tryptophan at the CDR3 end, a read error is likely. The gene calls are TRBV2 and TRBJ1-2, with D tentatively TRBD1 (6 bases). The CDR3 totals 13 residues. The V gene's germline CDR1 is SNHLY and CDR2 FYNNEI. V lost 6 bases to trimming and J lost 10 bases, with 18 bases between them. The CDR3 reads CASSRRGGASYTS. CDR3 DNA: TGTGCCAGCAGCCGGCGGGGGGGGGCCTCCTACACCTCC.

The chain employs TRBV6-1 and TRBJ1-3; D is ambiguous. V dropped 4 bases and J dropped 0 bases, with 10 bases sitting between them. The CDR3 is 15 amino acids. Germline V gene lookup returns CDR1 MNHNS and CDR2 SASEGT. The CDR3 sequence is CASSVSRGSGNTIYF. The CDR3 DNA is TGTGCCAGCAGTGTCTCGCGCGGCTCTGGAAACACCATATATTTT.

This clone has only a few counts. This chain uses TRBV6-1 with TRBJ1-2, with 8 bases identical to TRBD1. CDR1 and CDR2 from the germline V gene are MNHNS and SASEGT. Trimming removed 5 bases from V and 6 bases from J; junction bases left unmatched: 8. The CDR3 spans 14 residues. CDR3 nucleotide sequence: TGTGCCAGCAGTCCACGGACAGGGAAGAATGGCTACACCTTC. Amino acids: CASSPRTGKNGYTF.

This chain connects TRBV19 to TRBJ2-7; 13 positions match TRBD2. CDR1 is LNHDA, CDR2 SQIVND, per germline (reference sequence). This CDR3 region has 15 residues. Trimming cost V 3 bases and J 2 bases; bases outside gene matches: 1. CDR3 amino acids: CASSMTSGRTYEQYF. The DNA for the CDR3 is TGTGCCAGTAGTATGACTAGCGGGAGGACCTACGAGCAGTACTTC.

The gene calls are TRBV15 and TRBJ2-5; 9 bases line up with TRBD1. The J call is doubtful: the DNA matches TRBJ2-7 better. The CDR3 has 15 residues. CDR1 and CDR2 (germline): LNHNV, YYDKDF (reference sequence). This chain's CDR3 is CATSRAGTGTYEQYF. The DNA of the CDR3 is TGTGCCACCAGCAGAGCCGGGACAGGGACCTACGAGCAGTACTTC.

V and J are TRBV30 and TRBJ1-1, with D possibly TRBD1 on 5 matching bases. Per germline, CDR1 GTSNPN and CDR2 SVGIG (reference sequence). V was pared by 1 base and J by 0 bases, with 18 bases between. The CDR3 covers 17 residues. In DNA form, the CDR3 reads TGTGCCTGGAGTGGGTCCCCAGGGCCCTTCTTGAACACTGAAGCTTTCTTT. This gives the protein CAWSGSPGPFLNTEAFF.

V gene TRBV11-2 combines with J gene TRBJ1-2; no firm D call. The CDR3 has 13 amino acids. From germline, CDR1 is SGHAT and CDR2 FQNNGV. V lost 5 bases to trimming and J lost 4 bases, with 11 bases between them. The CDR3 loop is CASSIREFYGYTF. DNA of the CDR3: TGTGCCAGCAGCATCCGGGAATTCTATGGCTACACCTTC.

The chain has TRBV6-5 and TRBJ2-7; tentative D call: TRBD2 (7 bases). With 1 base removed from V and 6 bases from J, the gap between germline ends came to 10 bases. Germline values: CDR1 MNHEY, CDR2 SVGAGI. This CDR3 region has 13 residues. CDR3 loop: CASSYLGGPEQYF. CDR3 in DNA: TGTGCCAGCAGTTACTTGGGGGGGCCCGAGCAGTACTTC.

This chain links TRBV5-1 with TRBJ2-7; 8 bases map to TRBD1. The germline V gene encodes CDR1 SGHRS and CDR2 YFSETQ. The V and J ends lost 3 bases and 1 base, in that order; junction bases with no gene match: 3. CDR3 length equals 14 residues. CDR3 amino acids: CASSYRDRSYEQYF. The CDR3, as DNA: TGCGCCAGCAGCTACCGGGACAGGTCCTACGAGCAGTACTTC.

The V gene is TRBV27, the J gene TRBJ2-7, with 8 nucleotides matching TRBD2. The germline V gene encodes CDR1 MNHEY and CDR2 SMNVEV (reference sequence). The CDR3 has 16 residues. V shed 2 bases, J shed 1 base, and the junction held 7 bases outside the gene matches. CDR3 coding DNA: TGTGCCAGCAGTTTAGAAGGGACTAGTTTTTCCTACGAGCAGTACTTC. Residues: CASSLEGTSFSYEQYF.

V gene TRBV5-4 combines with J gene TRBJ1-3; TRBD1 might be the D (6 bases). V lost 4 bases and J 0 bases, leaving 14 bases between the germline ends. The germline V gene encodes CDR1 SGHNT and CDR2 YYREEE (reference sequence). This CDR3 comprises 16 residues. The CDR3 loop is CASSTDSILSGNTIYF. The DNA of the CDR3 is TGTGCCAGCAGCACGGACAGCATCCTCTCTGGAAACACCATATATTTT.

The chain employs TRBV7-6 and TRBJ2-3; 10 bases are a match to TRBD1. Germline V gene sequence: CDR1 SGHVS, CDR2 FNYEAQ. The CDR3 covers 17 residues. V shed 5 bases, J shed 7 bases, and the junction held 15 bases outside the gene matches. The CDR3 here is CASSPTAVGTGVYTQYF. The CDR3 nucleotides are TGTGCCAGCAGCCCCACAGCTGTCGGGACAGGGGTCTATACGCAGTATTTT.

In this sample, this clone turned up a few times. The DNA of the CDR3 is TGTGCCAGCTCACCACCGGGCGGCACAGATACGCAGTATTTT. Translated: CASSPPGGTDTQYF. This chain joins TRBV18 and TRBJ2-3; D remains ambiguous. Germline V gives CDR1 KGHSH, CDR2 LQKENI. Trimming took off 0 bases at V and 1 base at J, with 5 bases between the two ends. The CDR3 totals 14 residues.

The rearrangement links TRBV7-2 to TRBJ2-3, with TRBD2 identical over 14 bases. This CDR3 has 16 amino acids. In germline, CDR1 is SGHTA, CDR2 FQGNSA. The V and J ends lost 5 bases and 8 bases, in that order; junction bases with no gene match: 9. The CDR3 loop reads CASSPGTSGREGTQYF. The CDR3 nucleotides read TGTGCCAGCAGCCCGGGGACTAGCGGGAGAGAGGGTACGCAGTATTTT.

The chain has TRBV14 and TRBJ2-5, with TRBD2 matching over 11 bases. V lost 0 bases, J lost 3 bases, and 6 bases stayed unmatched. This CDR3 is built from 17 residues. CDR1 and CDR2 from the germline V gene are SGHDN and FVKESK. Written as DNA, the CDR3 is TGTGCCAGCAGCCAAGATCTCGTGACTAGCGGGGAAGAGACCCAGTACTTC. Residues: CASSQDLVTSGEETQYF.

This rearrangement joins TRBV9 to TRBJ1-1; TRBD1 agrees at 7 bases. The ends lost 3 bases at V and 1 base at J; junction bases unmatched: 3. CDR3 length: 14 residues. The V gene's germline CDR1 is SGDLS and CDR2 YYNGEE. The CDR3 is CASSEHRGNTEAFF. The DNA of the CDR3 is TGTGCCAGCAGCGAGCACAGGGGGAACACTGAAGCTTTCTTT. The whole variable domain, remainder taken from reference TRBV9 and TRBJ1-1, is DSGVTQTPKHLITATGQRVTLRCSPRSGDLSVYWYQQSLDQGLQFLIQYYNGEERAKGNILERFSAQQFPDLHSELNLSSLELGDSALYFCASSEHRGNTEAFFGQGTRLTVV.

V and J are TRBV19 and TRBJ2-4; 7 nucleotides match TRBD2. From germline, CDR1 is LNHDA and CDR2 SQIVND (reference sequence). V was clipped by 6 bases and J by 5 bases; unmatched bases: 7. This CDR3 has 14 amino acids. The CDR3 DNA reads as TGTGCCAGTAGGGGAGCGGGGTACGAAAACATTCAGTACTTC. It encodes CASRGAGYENIQYF.

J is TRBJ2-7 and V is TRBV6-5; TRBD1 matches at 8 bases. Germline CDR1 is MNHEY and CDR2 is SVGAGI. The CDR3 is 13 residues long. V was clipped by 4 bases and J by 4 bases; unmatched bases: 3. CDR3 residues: CASSLDREYEQYF. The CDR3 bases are TGTGCCAGCAGTTTGGACAGGGAGTACGAGCAGTACTTC.

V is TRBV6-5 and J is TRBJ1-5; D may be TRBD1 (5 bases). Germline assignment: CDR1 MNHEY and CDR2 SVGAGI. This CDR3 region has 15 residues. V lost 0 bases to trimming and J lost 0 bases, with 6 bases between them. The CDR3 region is CASSYSGASNQPQHF. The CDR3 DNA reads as TGTGCCAGCAGTTACTCAGGGGCTAGCAATCAGCCCCAGCATTTT.

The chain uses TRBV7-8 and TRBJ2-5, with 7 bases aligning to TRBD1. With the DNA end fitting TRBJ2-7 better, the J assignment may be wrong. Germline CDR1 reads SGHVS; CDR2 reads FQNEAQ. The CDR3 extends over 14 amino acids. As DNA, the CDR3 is TGTGCCAGCAGCGTGGGACAGACTCTCTACGAGCAGTACTTC. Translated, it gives CASSVGQTLYEQYF.

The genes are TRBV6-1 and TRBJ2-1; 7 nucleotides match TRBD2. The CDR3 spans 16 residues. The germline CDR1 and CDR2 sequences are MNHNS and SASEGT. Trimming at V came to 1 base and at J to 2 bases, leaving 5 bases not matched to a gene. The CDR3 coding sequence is TGTGCCAGCAGTGAAGATAGGGCGGGAGCCTACAATGAGCAGTTCTTC. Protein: CASSEDRAGAYNEQFF.

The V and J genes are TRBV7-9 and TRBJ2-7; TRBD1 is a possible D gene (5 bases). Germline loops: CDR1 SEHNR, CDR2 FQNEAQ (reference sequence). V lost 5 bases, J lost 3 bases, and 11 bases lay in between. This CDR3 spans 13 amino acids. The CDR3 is CASSTRQYYEQYF. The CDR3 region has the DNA TGTGCCAGCAGCACCCGACAGTACTACGAGCAGTACTTC.

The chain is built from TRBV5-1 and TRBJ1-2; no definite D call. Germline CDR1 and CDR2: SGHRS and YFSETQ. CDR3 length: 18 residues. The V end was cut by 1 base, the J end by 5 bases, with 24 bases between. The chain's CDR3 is CASSLLRWTLRFGYGYTF. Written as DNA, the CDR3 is TGCGCCAGCAGCTTGCTACGATGGACTCTCCGCTTCGGTTATGGCTACACCTTC.

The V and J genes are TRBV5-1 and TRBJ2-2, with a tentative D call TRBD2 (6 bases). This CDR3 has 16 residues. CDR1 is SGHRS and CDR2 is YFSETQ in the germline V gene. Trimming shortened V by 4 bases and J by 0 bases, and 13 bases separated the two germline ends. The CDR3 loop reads CASSGSPSANTGELFF. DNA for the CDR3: TGCGCCAGCAGCGGTTCTCCTAGCGCGAACACCGGGGAGCTGTTTTTT.